What follows are 32 T cell receptor beta chains derived from one specimen sequenced in a study of cytomegalovirus exposure and HLA in healthy donors. A multiplex PCR was run with 60 Vbeta primers and 13 Jbeta primers. Here immunoSEQ multiplex PCR was the method, and the copy in TCRdb shows in-frame clones only, minus some. The data contain some 140,000 clones, approximately 82% of them singletons. Sequenced sample: PBMCs. These receptors all stem from a man aged 35 to 55 in good health and CMV-seronegative.

V is TRBV6-6 and J is TRBJ1-2; no clear D. This CDR3 comprises 16 residues. CDR1 and CDR2 (germline): MNHNY, SVGAGI (reference sequence). The germline V and J ends were trimmed by 0 bases and 0 bases, with 11 bases remaining between them. CDR3 region: CASSYSYPGSNYGYTF. The CDR3 nucleotides are TGTGCCAGCAGTTACTCTTATCCGGGGTCTAACTATGGCTACACCTTC.

This sequence joins TRBV6-1 and TRBJ1-5; the D is unclear. This CDR3 has 15 residues. From germline, CDR1 is MNHNS and CDR2 SASEGT. V gave up 3 bases and J gave up 0 bases, with 9 bases separating them. CDR3 protein: CASSDRTDSNQPQHF. The CDR3 region has the DNA TGTGCCAGCAGTGACCGCACAGATAGCAATCAGCCCCAGCATTTT.

The chain uses TRBV28 and TRBJ1-5, with D unresolved. V lost 3 bases, J lost 4 bases, and 10 bases lay in between. Germline assignment: CDR1 MDHEN and CDR2 SYDVKM. The CDR3 is 14 residues long. CDR3 region: CASSFPGENQPQHF. In DNA, the CDR3 is TGTGCCAGCAGTTTTCCGGGTGAGAATCAGCCCCAGCATTTT.

V and J are TRBV5-1 and TRBJ1-4; D uncertain. The CDR3 loop spans 14 amino acids. V gave up 2 bases and J gave up 3 bases, with 8 bases separating them. Germline-derived CDR1 and CDR2 are SGHRS and YFSETQ. CDR3 region: CASSFQDSNEKLFF. CDR3 bases: TGCGCCAGCAGCTTCCAGGATTCTAATGAAAAACTGTTTTTT.

This chain connects TRBV18 to TRBJ2-2, with 9 bases fitting TRBD1. This CDR3 region has 15 residues. The germline V gene has CDR1 KGHSH and CDR2 LQKENI. V was pared by 3 bases and J by 5 bases, with 4 bases of the junction left unmatched. The CDR3 DNA sequence: TGTGCCAGCTCACCGGGACAGGGTAGGACCGGGGAGCTGTTTTTT. As protein: CASSPGQGRTGELFF.

In regard to this clone: The junction does not match germline at one end; this may be a read error. This chain joins TRBV5-4 and TRBJ2-2, with D tentatively TRBD2 (5 bases). The V gene's germline CDR1 is SGHNT and CDR2 YYREEE (reference sequence). This CDR3 has 14 amino acids. The CDR3 DNA sequence: TGTGCCAGCAGCCTTAGGACGGGTACCGGGAAGCTGTTTTTT. Amino acids: CASSLRTGTGKLFF.

J is TRBJ2-2 and V is TRBV6-6, with D perhaps matching TRBD2 (6 bases). The CDR3 is 16 residues long. Trimming took off 7 bases at V and 1 base at J, with 16 bases between the two ends. From germline, CDR1 is MNHNY and CDR2 SVGAGI (reference sequence). The CDR3 region has the DNA TGTGCCAGCACCCCGGAGGGTAGCGGGAACACCGGGGAGCTGTTTTTT. As protein: CASTPEGSGNTGELFF.

The chain is built from TRBV18 and TRBJ2-3; TRBD2 agrees at 9 bases. Germline-derived CDR1 and CDR2 are KGHSH and LQKENI. Losses at the gene ends were 3 bases for V and 6 bases for J; bases not matched to a gene: 10. This CDR3 spans 16 amino acids. CDR3 nucleotides: TGTGCCAGCTCACCGAGAGCTAGCGGGGACGGGGATACGCAGTATTTT. Amino acids: CASSPRASGDGDTQYF.

This clone was seen a handful of times. The CDR3 here is CAISESRGNSPLHF. The CDR3 nucleotides are TGTGCCATCAGTGAATCGCGGGGTAATTCACCCCTCCACTTT. V and J are TRBV10-3 and TRBJ1-6; D is ambiguous. Germline CDR1 is ENHRY and CDR2 is SYGVKD. The CDR3 runs 14 residues. V was pared by 3 bases and J by 6 bases, with 9 bases between.

The chain links TRBV11-2 to TRBJ2-5; D may be TRBD2 (5 bases). V was pared by 5 bases and J by 2 bases, with 9 bases between. CDR1 and CDR2 (germline): SGHAT, FQNNGV. The length of the CDR3 is 13 residues. This CDR3 reads CASSPREQETQYF. The DNA of the CDR3 is TGTGCCAGCAGCCCCCGGGAACAAGAGACCCAGTACTTC.

The chain carries TRBV15 and TRBJ2-1, with 9 bases lining up with TRBD1. Germline V lookup: CDR1 LNHNV, CDR2 YYDKDF (reference sequence). This CDR3 comprises 15 residues. The V segment lost 5 bases and the J segment 1 base; nucleotides outside the gene matches: 3. DNA of the CDR3: TGTGCCACCAGCCTCGACAGGGGGTCCTACAATGAGCAGTTCTTC. Protein product: CATSLDRGSYNEQFF.

V and J are TRBV13 and TRBJ2-7; D may be TRBD1 (6 bases). The ends were cut back, 0 bases at V and 1 base at J, with 10 bases in the middle. Germline loops: CDR1 PRHDT, CDR2 FYEKMQ (reference sequence). The CDR3 covers 15 residues. Here the CDR3 DNA reads TGTGCCAGCAGCTTAGGCCCACAGGGTTCCTACGAGCAGTACTTC. Residues: CASSLGPQGSYEQYF. Drawing the rest from reference TRBV13 and TRBJ2-7, the complete variable domain is AAGVIQSPRHLIKEKRETATLKCYPIPRHDTVYWYQQGPGQDPQFLISFYEKMQSDKGSIPDRFSAQQFSDYHSELNMSSLELGDSALYFCASSLGPQGSYEQYFGPGTRLTVT.

The V and J genes are TRBV9 and TRBJ2-1, with D possibly TRBD2 on 5 matching bases. This CDR3 has 13 residues. The germline V gene encodes CDR1 SGDLS and CDR2 YYNGEE. V was cut by 4 bases and J by 5 bases, with 10 bases left in between. This CDR3 reads CASSPSGNNEQFF. CDR3 coding DNA: TGTGCCAGCAGCCCCAGCGGAAACAATGAGCAGTTCTTC.

This clone appeared once. V gene TRBV7-3 combines with J gene TRBJ1-1; TRBD1 matches at 10 bases. This CDR3 has 14 amino acids. J lost 5 bases, V lost 5 bases, and 5 bases had no gene match. Germline V gene lookup returns CDR1 SGHTA and CDR2 FQGTGA. The CDR3 is CASSPTGGWTEAFF. CDR3 bases: TGTGCCAGCAGCCCGACAGGGGGCTGGACTGAAGCTTTCTTT.

This chain uses TRBV2 with TRBJ2-7; perhaps TRBD2 as D (6 bases). CDR3 length: 13 amino acids. Trimming shortened V by 8 bases and J by 3 bases, and 14 bases separated the two germline ends. Germline lookup yields CDR1 SNHLY and CDR2 FYNNEI. The CDR3 loop reads CASHRPGDYEQYF. The CDR3 DNA reads as TGTGCCAGCCACAGACCGGGGGACTACGAGCAGTACTTC.

This chain links TRBV6-5 with TRBJ1-1; a weak D match, TRBD1 (5 bases). CDR1 and CDR2 from the germline V gene are MNHEY and SVGAGI. The CDR3 covers 14 residues. Trimming took 0 bases from V and 6 from J, leaving 11 bases between them. The CDR3 DNA is TGTGCCAGCAGTTACTCTCAGGGTAACTCTGAAGCTTTCTTT. Translated: CASSYSQGNSEAFF.

As to this clone: Its ends do not fully match the called genes, so a read error is possible. V is TRBV7-9 and J is TRBJ2-7, with TRBD1 identical over 9 bases. The CDR3 runs to 15 residues. Germline loops: CDR1 SEHNR, CDR2 FQNEAQ (reference sequence). CDR3 sequence: CSSSAWGTGFDEQYF. Written as DNA, the CDR3 is TGTTCCAGCAGCGCCTGGGGGACAGGGTTCGACGAGCAGTACTTC.

In regard to this clone: One end of the junction fails to match germline, which may point to a read error. The CDR3, as DNA: TGTGCCAGCAGGTCCCCACTAGGCACAGATATGCAGTATTTT. Its translation is CASRSPLGTDMQYF. The chain carries TRBV6-5 and TRBJ2-3; tentative D call: TRBD2 (5 bases). Germline V gene sequence: CDR1 MNHEY, CDR2 SVGAGI. The CDR3 sequence is 14 residues long.

V usage is TRBV23-1 and J usage is TRBJ2-5; 14 nucleotides line up with TRBD2. TRBV23-1 is filed as an ORF, its function uncertain. The V gene end was trimmed by 3 bases and the J gene end by 2 bases; junction bases not matched to a gene: 11. The CDR3 length is 19 residues. CDR3 nucleotides: TGCGCCAGCAGTCAGTACCCTGGGACTAGCGGGGGCCATCAAGAGACCCAGTACTTC. It is translated as CASSQYPGTSGGHQETQYF.

The CDR3 region has the DNA TGTGCCAGCAGCTTAATGGGCGGGGCGACCTACGAGCAGTACTTC. Its translation: CASSLMGGATYEQYF. V gene TRBV7-3 combines with J gene TRBJ2-7, with D perhaps matching TRBD2 (6 bases). The germline V and J ends were trimmed by 1 base and 2 bases, with 12 bases remaining between them. The germline V gene has CDR1 SGHTA and CDR2 FQGTGA. CDR3 length: 15 amino acids.

The V and J genes are TRBV19 and TRBJ2-3, with 8 positions matching TRBD2. After removal of 4 bases from V and 0 bases from J, the junction contained 3 bases not matched to a gene. This CDR3 has 15 residues. Germline loops: CDR1 LNHDA, CDR2 SQIVND (reference sequence). The CDR3, as DNA: TGTGCCAGTAGTAGGCGGGAGGCAAGCACAGATACGCAGTATTTT. Translating it yields CASSRREASTDTQYF.

This chain joins TRBV7-9 and TRBJ2-5; TRBD1 matches at 7 bases. TRBJ2-7 explains the end of the DNA better; the J call may be wrong. Germline V gene lookup returns CDR1 SEHNR and CDR2 FQNEAQ (reference sequence). The CDR3 is made up of 13 amino acids. DNA of the CDR3: TGTGCCAGCAGCTCGGGACAGACCTACGAGCAGTACTTC. This encodes CASSSGQTYEQYF.

The CDR3 nucleotides read TGTGCCAGCAGCTCACAGGGGGCTAGCTCCTATAATTCACCCCTCCACTTT. Its protein is CASSSQGASSYNSPLHF. The rearrangement links TRBV7-6 to TRBJ1-6, with 9 bases matching TRBD1. The CDR3 runs 17 residues. Germline V gives CDR1 SGHVS, CDR2 FNYEAQ. The V gene end was trimmed by 4 bases and the J gene end by 0 bases; junction bases not matched to a gene: 4.

J is TRBJ2-3 and V is TRBV5-5; 8 bases are shared with TRBD2. Germline CDR1 reads SGHKS; CDR2 reads YYEKEE (reference sequence). The trim removed 1 base at V and 3 bases at J, leaving 7 bases unmatched. The CDR3 covers 16 residues. CDR3 DNA sequence: TGTGCCAGCAGCTTGCTTACGGGAGGGGGAACAGATACGCAGTATTTT. Its translation: CASSLLTGGGTDTQYF.

This sequence joins TRBV18 and TRBJ2-1; 7 bases map to TRBD2. In germline, CDR1 is KGHSH, CDR2 LQKENI. Germline trimming cut 2 bases from V and 13 bases from J; bases unmatched to any gene: 11. This CDR3 has 14 amino acids. Here the CDR3 DNA reads TGTGCCAGCTCACCAAGTAGAGCAAGCGGGGCCCAGTTCTTC. It specifies CASSPSRASGAQFF.

The chain links TRBV25-1 to TRBJ2-4, with D perhaps matching TRBD1 (6 bases). The V gene's germline CDR1 is MGHDK and CDR2 SYGVNS. The ends were cut back, 10 bases at V and 1 base at J, with 11 bases in the middle. The CDR3 sequence is 13 residues long. The DNA for the CDR3 is TGTGCCAATTCAGGGGAGGCCAAAAACATTCAGTACTTC. Encoded protein: CANSGEAKNIQYF.

The rearrangement links TRBV11-2 to TRBJ2-2, with TRBD1 matching over 7 bases. Germline assignment: CDR1 SGHAT and CDR2 FQNNGV. J lost 6 bases, V lost 5 bases, and 12 bases had no gene match. The CDR3 has 16 residues. This CDR3 reads CASSRDSVSRAGELFF. The CDR3 DNA follows: TGTGCCAGCAGCAGGGACAGCGTATCGAGAGCCGGGGAGCTGTTTTTT.

This clone occurred once. The V call is TRBV27, the J call TRBJ1-1, with D perhaps TRBD1 (5 bases). Trimming removed 2 bases at V and 3 bases at J, with 7 bases between. The CDR3 runs 13 residues. Germline assignment: CDR1 MNHEY and CDR2 SMNVEV (reference sequence). CDR3 DNA: TGTGCCAGCAGTTTAGGGGACTACACTGAAGCTTTCTTT. This gives the protein CASSLGDYTEAFF.

In this sample, this clone turned up a few times. The chain uses TRBV19 and TRBJ1-4; D unresolved. The length of the CDR3 is 14 residues. V lost 5 bases to trimming and J lost 4 bases, with 11 bases between them. CDR1 and CDR2 (germline): LNHDA, SQIVND (reference sequence). CDR3 nucleotides: TGTGCCAGTAGTTTCTCGGCGGGTAATGAAAAACTGTTTTTT. Translated: CASSFSAGNEKLFF.

The V and J genes are TRBV5-1 and TRBJ2-1, with 11 bases identical to TRBD1. V shed 4 bases, J shed 7 bases, and the junction held 7 bases outside the gene matches. The CDR3 has 15 amino acids. Germline CDR1 reads SGHRS; CDR2 reads YFSETQ. In DNA form, the CDR3 reads TGCGCCAGCAGCGTCGGGACAGGGGGGAGGAATGAGCAGTTCTTC. It yields the protein CASSVGTGGRNEQFF.

This chain connects TRBV29-1 to TRBJ1-2; 8 nucleotides agree with TRBD1. The length of the CDR3 is 15 residues. V gave up 0 bases and J gave up 4 bases; unmatched junction bases: 7. Looked up from germline, CDR1 is SQVTM and CDR2 is ANQGSEA. The DNA for the CDR3 is TGCAGCGTTGAAGATCTCAGGGGGCGCAGCTATGGCTACACCTTC. It translates to CSVEDLRGRSYGYTF.

The rearrangement uses TRBV6-4 and TRBJ2-1; possibly TRBD1 for D (6 bases). This CDR3 contains 15 residues. Germline lookup yields CDR1 MRHNA and CDR2 SNTAGT. The germline V and J ends were trimmed by 4 bases and 2 bases, with 12 bases remaining between them. In nucleotides, the CDR3 is TGTGCCAGCAGTGGGCACAGGGCCGCCTACAATGAGCAGTTCTTC. Its translation: CASSGHRAAYNEQFF.